This TCR beta chain was retrieved from a study of cytomegalovirus exposure and HLA in healthy donors. The study's findings and limits: High sensitivity and specificity were reportedly achieved when the classifier diagnosed cytomegalovirus status. Sequencing likely produced, as an artifact, a cluster of highly shared sequence variants. The authors later found HLA-associated TCR beta chains more clonally expanded than equally common others.

This PCR relied on a set of 60 Vbeta primers and 13 Jbeta primers. Method: immunoSEQ multiplex PCR; TCRdb's copy keeps in-frame clones and lacks some. Here the sample spans some 270,000 clones, nearly 95% being singletons. Trimming removed 3 bases from V and 2 bases from J; junction bases left unmatched: 6. This CDR3 spans 15 amino acids. Germline V gives CDR1 SGHTA, CDR2 FQGNSA. These donors, healthy bone marrow donors, were studied. On this clone itself: Antigen: not known.

The sample taken for sequencing was PBMCs. This clonotype was obtained from a girl aged 2-9 years in good health and CMV-seronegative. V gene TRBV7-2 combines with J gene TRBJ1-1; 7 nucleotides line up with TRBD1. CDR3 in DNA: TGTGCCAGCAGCTTGTACGGGACAGCCAACACTGAAGCTTTCTTT. Its protein product is CASSLYGTANTEAFF.